The clone carrying this TCR beta chain was detected ten times or more. Its antigen is not identified. The CDR3 runs to 15 residues. Germline loops: CDR1 LGHNA, CDR2 YSLEER. The V end lost 0 bases, the J end lost 7 bases, and 15 bases lay between the germline ends. This specimen belongs to a study of T cells in Graves' hyperthyroidism and ophthalmopathy. Amplification yielded TCR beta CDR3 regions, with RNA transcripts as the source. HTBI primers drove first-round RT-PCR of the TCR CDR3. Each CDR3 protein gets one entry after TCRdb re-called the multiplex PCR reads with MiXCR. The sample carries roughly 500,000 distinct CDR3 sequences, 35% to 50% recorded once. General study results and limits: Within blood appeared most thyroid clonotypes that had expanded above 0.001.

The clonotype was recovered from an adult woman with Graves' disease, either hyperthyroidism or ophthalmopathy (not recorded which). The chain combines TRBV4-3 with TRBJ1-2; maybe TRBD1 (6 bases). Sequenced input: peripheral blood or thyroid tissue (not recorded which). As DNA, the CDR3 is TGCGCCAGCAGCCAAGATCTAAATGGGGGCGTTGGCTACACCTTC. Encoded protein: CASSQDLNGGVGYTF.